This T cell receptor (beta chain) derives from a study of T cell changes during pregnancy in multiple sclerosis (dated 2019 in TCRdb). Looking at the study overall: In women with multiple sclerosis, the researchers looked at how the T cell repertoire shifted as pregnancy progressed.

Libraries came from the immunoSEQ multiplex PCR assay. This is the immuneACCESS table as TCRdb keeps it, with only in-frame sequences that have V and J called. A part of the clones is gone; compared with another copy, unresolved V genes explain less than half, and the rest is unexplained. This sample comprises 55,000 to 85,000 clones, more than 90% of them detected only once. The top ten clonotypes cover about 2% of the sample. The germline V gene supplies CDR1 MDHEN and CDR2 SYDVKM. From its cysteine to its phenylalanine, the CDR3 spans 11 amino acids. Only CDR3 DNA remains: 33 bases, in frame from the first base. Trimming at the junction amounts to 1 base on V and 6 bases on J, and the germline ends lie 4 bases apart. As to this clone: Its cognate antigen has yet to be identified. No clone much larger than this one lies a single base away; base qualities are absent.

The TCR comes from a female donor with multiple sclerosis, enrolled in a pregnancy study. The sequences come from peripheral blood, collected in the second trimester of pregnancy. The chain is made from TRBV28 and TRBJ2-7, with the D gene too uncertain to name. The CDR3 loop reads CASSLLVEQYF. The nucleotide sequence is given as TGTGCCAGCAGTTTATTAGTCGAGCAGTACTTC.